The TCR beta chain described here comes from a study of T cell repertoires in cytomegalovirus infection. About the research overall: Public TCR beta signatures were indicative of both CMV infection and a matching HLA type.

TCRdb reanalysed the reads using MiXCR and keeps one entry per CDR3 protein. This sample has approximately 770,000 distinct CDR3 sequences; roughly 28% occur once, and the top ten carry over 10%. As concerns this clonotype: Its antigen remains unknown.

Study-level results: Adding up the frequency of public TCR beta families identified people who carried CMV plus the relevant HLA. The ex vivo response was dominated by HLA-C-restricted CMV-specific TCR beta clonotypes.

Germline V gene sequence: CDR1 LGHNA, CDR2 YNFKEQ. V trimming: 1 base; J trimming: 2 bases; junction bases outside the gene matches: 2. The CDR3 runs 15 residues. V is TRBV4-2 and J is TRBJ2-5, with 9 bases that match TRBD1. The sequence derives from a human donor in good health (CMV status not recorded). Some clones in this sample may be carry-over from other donors' samples. Here the sequenced sample was cultured CD8+ T cells from PBMCs, taken from culture after CMV antigen stimulation. The CDR3 nucleotides are TGTGCCAGCAGCCAAGGGGACAGGGAGCAAGAGACCCAGTACTTC. Amino acid sequence: CASSQGDREQETQYF.